What follows are 31 T cell receptor beta chains derived from one specimen sequenced in a study of blood T cell repertoires in COVID-19. Clones were read by immunoSEQ multiplex PCR, and TCRdb kept only the in-frame ones, dropping some. This sample has roughly 76,000 clones, with 90% found just once. Sequencing was done on a sample of peripheral blood. The receptors here all came from a man in his fifties or sixties with acute or convalescent COVID-19.

J is TRBJ2-7 and V is TRBV28; D is ambiguous. V lost 6 bases to trimming and J lost 6 bases, with 15 bases between them. The germline V gene has CDR1 MDHEN and CDR2 SYDVKM. This CDR3 has 13 residues. In nucleotides, the CDR3 is TGTGCCAGCAGCTATCCAAGCGAAGGCGAGCAGTACTTC. Encoded protein: CASSYPSEGEQYF.

The chain's CDR3 is CASSSLGGLFNEQFF. For the CDR3, the DNA is TGTGCCAGCAGCTCCCTGGGGGGGCTGTTCAATGAGCAGTTCTTC. V gene TRBV7-2 combines with J gene TRBJ2-1, with D possibly being TRBD2 (7 bases). This CDR3 has 15 amino acids. Germline CDR1 reads SGHTA; CDR2 reads FQGNSA. Trimming removed 4 bases from V and 6 bases from J, with 16 bases in between.

This clone has a single count. CDR3 residues: CASSQSGGRETQYF. The CDR3 DNA reads as TGTGCCAGCAGCCAATCAGGGGGCCGAGAGACCCAGTACTTC. The V and J genes are TRBV14 and TRBJ2-5; 8 nucleotides line up with TRBD1. Trimming cost V 2 bases and J 4 bases; bases outside gene matches: 3. Germline loops: CDR1 SGHDN, CDR2 FVKESK. The CDR3 has 14 amino acids.

The genes are TRBV19 and TRBJ2-1; 9 bases are a match to TRBD2. V lost 0 bases, J lost 4 bases, and 7 bases stayed unmatched. CDR3 length: 17 amino acids. Germline V lookup: CDR1 LNHDA, CDR2 SQIVND (reference sequence). As DNA, the CDR3 is TGTGCCAGTAGTATAGACATAGCGGGGGCCCTATACAATGAGCAGTTCTTC. This encodes CASSIDIAGALYNEQFF.

The V call is TRBV28, the J call TRBJ2-3; 10 positions match TRBD2. The CDR3 is 17 amino acids. J was trimmed by 2 bases and V by 5 bases; bases with no gene match: 10. The germline gives CDR1 MDHEN, CDR2 SYDVKM. The CDR3 reads CASSPPGAGGPTDTQYF. The CDR3 nucleotides read TGTGCCAGCAGTCCACCGGGAGCGGGAGGGCCCACAGATACGCAGTATTTT. The full variable domain, completed using reference TRBV28 and TRBJ2-3, is DVKVTQSSRYLVKRTGEKVFLECVQDMDHENMFWYRQDPGLGLRLIYFSYDVKMKEKGDIPEGYSVSREKKERFSLILESASTNQTSMYLCASSPPGAGGPTDTQYFGPGTRLTVL.

The chain links TRBV5-4 to TRBJ2-2, with a weak D call TRBD2 (5 bases). CDR1 is SGHNT and CDR2 is YYREEE in the germline V gene (reference sequence). Trimming removed 4 bases from V and 5 bases from J, with 12 bases in between. This CDR3 is 14 amino acids long. The CDR3 spells CASSRRGRTGELFF. For the CDR3, the DNA is TGTGCCAGCAGCCGACGGGGTCGTACCGGGGAGCTGTTTTTT.

This sequence joins TRBV14 and TRBJ2-3, with D possibly TRBD1 on 7 matching bases. CDR1 is SGHDN and CDR2 is FVKESK in the germline V gene. Trimming stripped 3 bases from V and 4 bases from J, with 20 bases between. The CDR3 length is 17 residues. CDR3 protein: CASSQPMTGWGADTQYF. Here the CDR3 DNA reads TGTGCCAGCAGCCAGCCCATGACAGGGTGGGGGGCAGATACGCAGTATTTT. Using reference TRBV14 and TRBJ2-3 for the parts outside the CDR3, the full variable domain is EAGVTQFPSHSVIEKGQTVTLRCDPISGHDNLYWYRRVMGKEIKFLLHFVKESKQDESGMPNNRFLAERTGGTYSTLKVQPAELEDSGVYFCASSQPMTGWGADTQYFGPGTRLTVL.

The chain links TRBV9 to TRBJ2-1; no reliable D call. CDR3 length: 13 residues. CDR1 and CDR2 from the germline V gene are SGDLS and YYNGEE. The V gene lost 2 bases and the J gene lost 1 base, with 4 bases spanning the gap. CDR3 DNA: TGTGCCAGCAGCGTCGGGTCCTACAATGAGCAGTTCTTC. Translation gives CASSVGSYNEQFF.

This clone was observed once. The V and J genes are TRBV10-3 and TRBJ1-5; no definite D call. V dropped 7 bases and J dropped 4 bases, with 11 bases sitting between them. The CDR3 is 13 amino acids. The germline CDR1 and CDR2 sequences are ENHRY and SYGVKD. Here the CDR3 reads CAITGDINQPQHF. In DNA, the CDR3 is TGTGCCATCACGGGAGACATAAATCAGCCCCAGCATTTT.

This rearrangement joins TRBV11-2 to TRBJ2-1; the match to TRBD1 covers 7 bases. V lost 5 bases, J lost 5 bases, and 9 bases stayed unmatched. The CDR3 spans 15 residues. From germline, CDR1 is SGHAT and CDR2 FQNNGV. The CDR3 loop reads CASSHTRTGHNEQFF. The CDR3 DNA reads as TGTGCCAGCAGCCACACACGGACAGGCCACAATGAGCAGTTCTTC.

The gene calls are TRBV12-3 or TRBV12-4 and TRBJ1-1; TRBD1 matches at 7 bases. This CDR3 is built from 13 residues. The J segment lost 10 bases and the V segment lost 6 bases, leaving 11 bases of the junction unmatched. CDR3: CASRGDSSAGAFF. The CDR3 bases are TGTGCCAGCAGAGGGGACAGCTCGGCGGGAGCTTTCTTT.

The V call is TRBV19, the J call TRBJ1-2; TRBD1 matches 7 bases. CDR3 size: 12 residues. In germline, CDR1 is LNHDA, CDR2 SQIVND (reference sequence). Germline trimming cut 4 bases from V and 6 bases from J; bases unmatched to any gene: 2. This chain's CDR3 is CASSTGGDGYTF. The CDR3 DNA is TGTGCCAGTAGTACAGGGGGTGATGGCTACACCTTC.

The chain recombines TRBV7-6 with TRBJ2-7, with D possibly matching TRBD1 (6 bases). This CDR3 spans 14 amino acids. V lost 1 base to trimming and J lost 5 bases, with 12 bases between them. Germline V gene sequence: CDR1 SGHVS, CDR2 FNYEAQ. The DNA of the CDR3 is TGTGCCAGCAGCTTAGTCAGGGGCTTCAACGAGCAGTACTTC. Residues: CASSLVRGFNEQYF.

The V gene is TRBV9, the J gene TRBJ2-3, with 7 nucleotides matching TRBD1. Germline CDR1 SGDLS, CDR2 YYNGEE. This CDR3 spans 13 amino acids. After removal of 0 bases from V and 7 bases from J, the junction contained 2 bases not matched to a gene. The CDR3 DNA reads as TGTGCCAGCAGCGTAGCGGGACAGTATACGCAGTATTTT. This sequence encodes CASSVAGQYTQYF.

This clone was recorded a few times. The chain joins TRBV6-1 to TRBJ1-6, with D unresolved. V shed 1 base and J shed 7 bases, with 5 bases lying between them. Looked up from germline, CDR1 is MNHNS and CDR2 is SASEGT. This CDR3 contains 13 residues. DNA of the CDR3: TGTGCCAGCAGTGAAGGGAGAAATTCACCCCTCCACTTT. Translated: CASSEGRNSPLHF.

The chain recombines TRBV7-3 with TRBJ2-1; 7 bases are a match to TRBD2. J was trimmed by 2 bases and V by 2 bases; bases with no gene match: 6. CDR3 size: 16 residues. Germline V gives CDR1 SGHTA, CDR2 FQGTGA. CDR3 DNA: TGTGCCAGCAGCTTAGAGGCGGGGGTGCCCTACAATGAGCAGTTCTTC. It yields the protein CASSLEAGVPYNEQFF.

This chain links TRBV28 with TRBJ2-7; TRBD1 matches at 8 bases. From germline, CDR1 is MDHEN and CDR2 SYDVKM. Trimming at V came to 6 bases and at J to 3 bases, leaving 10 bases not matched to a gene. The CDR3 spans 15 residues. CDR3 residues: CASSPTGAPIYEQYF. The CDR3 nucleotides read TGTGCCAGCAGCCCGACAGGGGCCCCGATCTACGAGCAGTACTTC.

V usage is TRBV5-4 and J usage is TRBJ2-1; the match to TRBD1 covers 9 bases. The CDR3 length is 15 residues. V was clipped by 4 bases and J by 7 bases; unmatched bases: 9. Per the germline V gene, CDR1 is SGHNT and CDR2 is YYREEE (reference sequence). The CDR3 DNA follows: TGTGCCAGCAGCGGAGGGCACAGGGGGCCTAATGAGCAGTTCTTC. Protein product: CASSGGHRGPNEQFF.

The rearrangement uses TRBV7-9 and TRBJ1-5; D remains unclear. Trimming pared 1 base from V and 0 bases from J, leaving 13 bases between. Per germline, CDR1 SEHNR and CDR2 FQNEAQ (reference sequence). The CDR3 length is 17 residues. The CDR3 bases are TGTGCCAGCAGCTTAGGTGCCAGCGAATATAGCAATCAGCCCCAGCATTTT. It is translated as CASSLGASEYSNQPQHF.

V usage is TRBV28 and J usage is TRBJ2-7; 9 bases align to TRBD1. CDR1 and CDR2 from the germline V gene are MDHEN and SYDVKM. V shed 2 bases and J 5 bases; nucleotides not matched to a gene: 7. The CDR3 has 15 residues. CDR3 residues: CASSLPGTGSHEQYF. The DNA of the CDR3 is TGTGCCAGCAGTTTACCCGGGACAGGGTCCCACGAGCAGTACTTC. Together with reference TRBV28 and TRBJ2-7, the CDR3 gives the full variable domain: DVKVTQSSRYLVKRTGEKVFLECVQDMDHENMFWYRQDPGLGLRLIYFSYDVKMKEKGDIPEGYSVSREKKERFSLILESASTNQTSMYLCASSLPGTGSHEQYFGPGTRLTVT.

The chain carries TRBV30 and TRBJ2-3; 8 nucleotides agree with TRBD1. J was trimmed by 3 bases and V by 0 bases; bases with no gene match: 2. Germline V lookup: CDR1 GTSNPN, CDR2 SVGIG (reference sequence). This CDR3 region has 14 residues. The CDR3 nucleotides read TGTGCCTGGAGTGTAGGACAGGGTACAGATACGCAGTATTTT. Translating gives CAWSVGQGTDTQYF.

The rearrangement links TRBV28 to TRBJ2-1; TRBD2 agrees at 11 bases. CDR3 length: 14 amino acids. J gave up 6 bases and V 5 bases, and 3 bases lay outside the gene matches. CDR1 and CDR2 (germline): MDHEN, SYDVKM. The CDR3 sequence: CASSGGLAGNEQFF. The CDR3 region has the DNA TGTGCCAGCAGTGGAGGACTAGCGGGCAATGAGCAGTTCTTC.

V and J are TRBV5-5 and TRBJ1-1; 7 bases align to TRBD1. Trimming cost V 8 bases and J 4 bases; bases outside gene matches: 11. CDR3 length: 14 residues. In germline, CDR1 is SGHKS, CDR2 YYEKEE (reference sequence). CDR3 protein: CASTRGVEGTEAFF. The CDR3 nucleotides are TGTGCCAGTACCAGGGGGGTCGAAGGCACTGAAGCTTTCTTT.

CDR3 coding DNA: TGTGCCAGCAGCTTAGGGGACAGATCCTACGAGCAGTACTTC. This gives the protein CASSLGDRSYEQYF. V gene TRBV7-2 combines with J gene TRBJ2-7; 7 bases agree with TRBD1. V trimming: 1 base; J trimming: 1 base; junction bases outside the gene matches: 1. Germline V gene lookup returns CDR1 SGHTA and CDR2 FQGNSA. The CDR3 length is 14 residues.

The V gene is TRBV28, the J gene TRBJ1-5; D is possibly TRBD1 (6 bases). This CDR3 has 12 amino acids. V was shortened by 7 bases and J by 7 bases, with 11 bases between the two germline ends. CDR1 MDHEN and CDR2 SYDVKM come from the germline V gene. CDR3 sequence (DNA): TGTGCCAGCACGGACAGTTTCCAGCCCCAGCATTTT. Translating gives CASTDSFQPQHF.

The chain joins TRBV5-5 to TRBJ2-3; 7 bases match TRBD1. Germline CDR1 SGHKS, CDR2 YYEKEE (reference sequence). The CDR3 loop spans 14 amino acids. V gave up 4 bases and J gave up 5 bases; unmatched junction bases: 7. The CDR3 is CASSLRQGVDTQYF. DNA for the CDR3: TGTGCCAGCAGCCTGAGACAGGGTGTAGATACGCAGTATTTT.

This sequence joins TRBV18 and TRBJ2-6; no clear D. Germline loops: CDR1 KGHSH, CDR2 LQKENI. V dropped 3 bases and J dropped 0 bases, with 6 bases sitting between them. This CDR3 is built from 15 residues. The CDR3 DNA sequence: TGTGCCAGCTCACCTCCACACTCTGGGGCCAACGTCCTGACTTTC. Translating it yields CASSPPHSGANVLTF.

This chain connects TRBV30 to TRBJ2-5, with TRBD2 matching 7 bases. This CDR3 has 13 residues. J was trimmed by 2 bases and V by 5 bases; bases with no gene match: 5. Germline assignment: CDR1 GTSNPN and CDR2 SVGIG (reference sequence). CDR3: CAWAWGGQETQYF. The CDR3 nucleotides read TGTGCCTGGGCGTGGGGGGGACAAGAGACCCAGTACTTC.

The CDR3 here is CASSREDNPTNYGYTF. CDR3 bases: TGTGCCAGCAGCCGCGAGGACAACCCGACTAACTATGGCTACACCTTC. The V call is TRBV7-9, the J call TRBJ1-2; TRBD1 might be the D (5 bases). This CDR3 has 16 amino acids. Looked up from germline, CDR1 is SEHNR and CDR2 is FQNEAQ (reference sequence). The V gene lost 5 bases and the J gene lost 0 bases, with 16 bases spanning the gap.

The chain links TRBV27 to TRBJ1-6, with 8 bases identical to TRBD1. The V and J ends lost 6 bases and 11 bases, in that order; junction bases with no gene match: 12. Germline V lookup: CDR1 MNHEY, CDR2 SMNVEV (reference sequence). This CDR3 is built from 15 residues. The CDR3 DNA is TGTGCCAGCAGAACAGGAGATCTACAGGGGGCACCCCTCCACTTT. As protein: CASRTGDLQGAPLHF.

The chain recombines TRBV5-6 with TRBJ2-5; possible D gene TRBD2, 5 bases. The CDR3 sequence is 13 residues long. Trimming removed 5 bases from V and 3 bases from J, with 11 bases in between. Germline values: CDR1 SGHDT, CDR2 YYEEEE. The chain's CDR3 is CASRRTPEETQYF. CDR3 coding DNA: TGTGCCAGCAGACGGACTCCTGAAGAGACCCAGTACTTC.